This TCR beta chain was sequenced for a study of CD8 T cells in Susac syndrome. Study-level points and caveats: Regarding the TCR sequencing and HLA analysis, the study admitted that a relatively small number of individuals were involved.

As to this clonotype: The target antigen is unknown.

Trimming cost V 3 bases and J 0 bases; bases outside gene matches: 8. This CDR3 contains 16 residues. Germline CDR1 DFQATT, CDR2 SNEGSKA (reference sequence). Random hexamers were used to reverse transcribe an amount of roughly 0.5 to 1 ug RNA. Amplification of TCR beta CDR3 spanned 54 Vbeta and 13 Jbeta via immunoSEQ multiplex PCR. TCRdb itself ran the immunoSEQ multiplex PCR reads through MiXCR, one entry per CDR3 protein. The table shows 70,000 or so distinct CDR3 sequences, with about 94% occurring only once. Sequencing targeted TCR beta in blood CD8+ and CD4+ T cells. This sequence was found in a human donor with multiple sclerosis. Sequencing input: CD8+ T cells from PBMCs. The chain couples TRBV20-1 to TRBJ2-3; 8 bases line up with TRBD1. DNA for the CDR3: TGCAGTGCTAGGGACAGGGAAACCATTAGCACAGATACGCAGTATTTT. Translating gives CSARDRETISTDTQYF.